The T cell receptor beta chain under discussion was sequenced for a study of blood T cells in healthy people across ages (dated by TCRdb to between 2015 and 2016). Looking at the study overall: In model experiments, template switching captured about one uniquely barcoded TCR beta cDNA molecule for every two T cells. The donors were divided into four age groups: young (average approximately 17 years), middle-aged (approximately 42), aged (about 62) and long-lived (around 87). To avoid experimental bias, donors of different ages were spread randomly across the sequencing lanes. To track age-related changes in TCR beta repertoire diversity, the study relied on deep sequencing normalized with unique cDNA molecular identifiers. For two donors (one aged 18 to 30 and one aged 80 or older), the study analyzed two additional independent replicas of 1 million unique cDNA reads from the same blood draw. Study-level results and caveats: Donor CMV infection status was unknown, potentially confounding age-related changes in expanded clonotypes. The percentage of naive T cells measured by flow cytometry correlated strongly with observed TCR beta diversity. Compared with the aged group, the long-lived group had more naive CD4+ T cells, fewer expanded clones and increased TCR diversity, suggesting age selection. Because profiling used bulk unsorted PBMCs, naive and antigen-experienced compartments could not be compared conclusively. As age increased, observed TCR beta diversity per million T cells dropped in a roughly linear way, and a significant reduction was already evident by age around 41. Estimates of total diversity based on one million sequenced T cells were considered lower bounds and underestimates.

The library relied on 5' RACE. The sequencer listed for this sample is Illumina HiSeq 2500. A second PCR of about 7 to 12 cycles was run with a J-beta primer mix and a sample-barcoded 5' primer. A template-switch 5' adaptor carrying 12 random nucleotides introduced a unique molecular identifier onto each TCR beta cDNA molecule. At least 2.5 million CDR3-containing paired-end reads were obtained from each sample. First-strand cDNA synthesis was performed from all RNA using the Mint cDNA synthesis kit, with priming by a TRBC-specific oligonucleotide. After uracil-DNA glycosylase treatment, a first 18-cycle PCR used universal primers M1SS and BC2_uni_R on all cDNA. Regarding the original processing steps: Each sample was normalized by randomly selecting 1 million high-quality reads, each carrying a distinct molecular identifier. Instead of being binned into consensus sequences, reads that shared molecular identifiers were thrown out. MiTCR, set to a Q25 quality threshold and the strictest error-elimination algorithm, was used for CDR3 identification, clonotype clustering and error correction. Lower-bound total TCR beta diversity was estimated with a nonparametric unseen species model using Euler transformation. The public reads were run again by TCRdb, first through fastp at Q25 and then through MiXCR, and only productive beta chains were kept. Records with the same CDR3 protein are collapsed into one entry carrying the most frequent genes and DNA. The authors' filters were not applied to this entry. This sample has hundreds of thousands of distinct CDR3 sequences in its table, and around 32% of those were observed once. The ten largest account for 15% of the sample.

The CDR1 and CDR2 encoded by the germline V gene are SGHRS and YFSETQ. V is reduced by 4 bases and J by 7 bases, leaving a spacing of 17 bases between them. Spanning cysteine to phenylalanine, the CDR3 consists of 15 amino acids. The entry retains the CDR3 DNA only, 45 bases that are in frame from base 1. Comment on this clonotype: No antigen is known for it. There are no base qualities to consult, and no much larger clone falls within one base.

Systemically healthy Caucasian individuals from Russia, 39 in total and aged roughly 6 to 100 years, were included as donors. Each donor gave about 9.7 milliliters of peripheral blood, drawn into EDTA-treated Vacutainer tubes. PBMCs were isolated by Ficoll-Paque density-gradient centrifugation, with at least 6 million obtained per sample. Total RNA, at least 6 micrograms per sample, was extracted from PBMCs with Trizol reagent. For every donor, an aliquot of PBMCs went through flow cytometry to measure the percentages of naive CD45RAhigh/CD27high T cells. This receptor was obtained from an elderly woman in good health. Donor details come from another sample of the same person, matched by shared clones. The sequence joins TRBV5-1 to TRBJ2-2; possibly the D gene is TRBD1, per 6 matching bases. The material sequenced was blood. CDR3 loop: CASSETGKVSGELFF. Read as DNA, the sequence is TGCGCCAGCAGCGAAACAGGGAAAGTAAGCGGGGAGCTGTTTTTT.